This T cell receptor beta chain was captured by sequencing in a study of cytomegalovirus exposure and HLA in healthy donors. Study information: Findings of an earlier analysis included 90 million to 120 million unique TCR beta sequences from around 180 million T cells. Early on, a data release was issued that held approximately 78 million unique TCRs from HLA-typed donors. Study-level points and caveats: Under in vitro conditions, a few CMV-associated chains were confirmed as specific for CMV antigens.

Of note for this clone: Its antigen is as yet unknown.

V gave up 3 bases and J gave up 4 bases, with 3 bases separating them. This CDR3 region has 12 residues. Germline V gene data show CDR1 as SGHNT and CDR2 as YENEEA. PCR involved 60 Vbeta and 13 Jbeta primers. Assay: immunoSEQ multiplex PCR; the TCRdb copy retains only in-frame clones and omits some. The sample includes under 150,000 clones, 65% to 75% seen only once; the top ten take 4% to 5%. Input material: PBMCs. The rearrangement uses TRBV11-3 and TRBJ1-4, with unresolved D. The clonotype was recovered from a middle-aged woman in good health and CMV-seropositive. The CDR3 is CASSFINEKLFF. The CDR3, as DNA: TGTGCCAGCAGCTTTATTAATGAAAAACTGTTTTTT.